This TCR beta chain derives from a study of patients and donors after allogeneic stem cell transplantation. Deletions cut 5 bases from V and 4 bases from J, with 5 bases between. The CDR3 consists of 11 residues. CDR1 is MDHEN, CDR2 SYDVKM, per germline. TCRdb ran MiXCR on the RT-PCR reads and lists one entry per CDR3 protein. Among about 90,000 distinct CDR3 sequences listed, about 48% were seen once. The sample holds a few counts of this clonotype. The sequenced sample consisted of blood, either unsorted or a sorted T cell fraction (not recorded which). The chain links TRBV28 to TRBJ1-2, with D uncertain. The receptor was isolated from a human donor who was either an allogeneic HSCT recipient or a stem cell or donor lymphocyte infusion donor (not recorded which). It is not recorded whose cells these are; they may come from a transplant donor. The CDR3: CASSTPYGYTF. The CDR3 DNA is TGTGCCAGCAGTACCCCCTATGGCTACACCTTC.